The rows below give T cell receptor beta chains drawn from one sample of a study of cytomegalovirus exposure and HLA in healthy donors. Sequencing used immunoSEQ multiplex PCR; TCRdb keeps in-frame clones, though not all of them. The sample records around 98,000 clones, around 80% being singletons. What was sequenced was PBMCs. Receptors were obtained from a man between 40 and 49 years old in good health and CMV-seronegative. Each CDR3 is given with its conserved first and last residue. Fields, in order: clone size, D gene, J gene, V gene, CDR3 DNA, CDR3 protein. The D gene is left open where the match is weak. For some rows the clone size is stated as once, few or many, or as a class when expanded; others skip it.

- TRBD2 TRBJ2-5 TRBV5-6 TGTGCCAGCAGCTTCAGCGGGGGGGCCGCCGGAGGGTACTTC CASSFSGGAAGGYF
- - TRBJ1-1 TRBV7-2 TGTGCCAGCAACCCTCTACGTTTGAACACTGAAGCTTTCTTT CASNPLRLNTEAFF
- TRBD1 TRBJ1-3 TRBV28 TGTGCCAGCAGACAGACAGGGGCCCCCTCTGGAAACACCATATATTTT CASRQTGAPSGNTIYF
- - TRBJ2-3 TRBV15 TGTGCCACCAGCAAAGTCAGGACAAACACAGATACGCAGTATTTT CATSKVRTNTDTQYF
- - TRBJ2-1 TRBV27 TGTGCCAGCAGACCTTTCCCCTCGGGACTCCAAAATGAGCAGTTCTTC CASRPFPSGLQNEQFF
- - TRBJ1-5 TRBV18 TGTGCCAGCCGTGACAGTAGCAATCAGCCCCAGCATTTT CASRDSSNQPQHF
- - TRBJ1-6 TRBV15 TGTGCCACCAGTTTAGCCTATAATTCACCCCTCCACTTT CATSLAYNSPLHF
- TRBD1 TRBJ2-1 TRBV5-4 TGTGCCAGCAGACGGGACAGGGCAGCCAATGAGCAGTTCTTC CASRRDRAANEQFF
once TRBD2 TRBJ2-2 TRBV5-1 TGCGCCAGCAGCACGGGGGGGCGGAACACCGGGGAGCTGTTTTTT CASSTGGRNTGELFF
- - TRBJ1-2 TRBV6-5 TGTGCCAGCAGTTACACCCAGACCACAGGGAGAGGTGGCTACACCTTC CASSYTQTTGRGGYTF
- - TRBJ1-6 TRBV7-9 TGTGCCAGCAGCTTCACAACTAATTCACCCCTCCACTTT CASSFTTNSPLHF
- TRBD2 TRBJ2-1 TRBV7-9 TGTGCCAGCAGCTTAGCGCCTAGCGGGGGAGCCTACAATGAGCAGTTCTTC CASSLAPSGGAYNEQFF
- TRBD1 TRBJ2-6 TRBV5-1 TGCGCCAGCAGCTTAGGGGGCAGTAGCTCTGGGGCCAACGTCCTGACTTTC CASSLGGSSSGANVLTF
- TRBD1 TRBJ1-2 TRBV6-1 TGTGCCAGCAGTGTCGGACAGGGGTGTGGCTACACCTTC CASSVGQGCGYTF
- TRBD2 TRBJ2-1 TRBV9 TGTGCCAGCAGCGTAGAAGGGACTAGCCGATACAATGAGCAGTTCTTC CASSVEGTSRYNEQFF
few TRBD2 TRBJ2-2 TRBV2 TGTGCCAGCAGTGAAGGGGGAGGGTACACCGGGGAGCTGTTTTTT CASSEGGGYTGELFF
- TRBD1 TRBJ1-2 TRBV6-1 TGTGCCAGCACCCCACAGGACAGGTTGAACTATGGCTACACCTTC CASTPQDRLNYGYTF
- TRBD1 TRBJ2-7 TRBV5-4 TGTGCCAGCAGCACAGGGGGAGAAGAGCAGTACTTC CASSTGGEEQYF
once TRBD1 TRBJ1-2 TRBV18 TGTGCCAGCTCACCACCCCGGGACAGATTCCCACACCTCTATGGCTACACCTTC CASSPPRDRFPHLYGYTF
- TRBD2 TRBJ2-1 TRBV4-1 TGCGCCAGCAGCCCAGTACCGCGGGGGTACAATGAGCAGTTCTTC CASSPVPRGYNEQFF
- TRBD2 TRBJ2-7 TRBV6-1 TGTGCCAGCAGTGGACTAGCGGGGGACTACGAGCAGTACTTC CASSGLAGDYEQYF
- TRBD2 TRBJ2-3 TRBV19 TGTGCCAGTAGTACCTTAGCGGGGGCGTACACAGATACGCAGTATTTT CASSTLAGAYTDTQYF